The present entry profiles one T cell receptor beta chain with its context. Its specificity is unknown. Time point indicated: cycle 4 day 1 (C4D1), after about 6 weeks of nivolumab. In every patient, relapse followed autologous stem cell transplantation, while exposure to brentuximab vedotin differed. Applied to thawed PBMCs, magnetic negative selection was the method used to isolate CD8+ T cells. TCRdb's copy holds only in-frame clones and misses some; the assay was immunoSEQ multiplex PCR. The top ten hold around 24% of the sample, which has 4,100 or so clones, 72% seen once. This entry is derived from a study of PD-1 blockade in classical Hodgkin lymphoma. Regarding the study as a whole: Diversity in CD4+ TCRs, unlike that measured in CD8+ TCRs, had risen significantly by C4D1. Compared with healthy donors, newly diagnosed patients reportedly showed lower baseline TCR diversity.

This specimen was CD8+ T cells from blood, taken before the fourth cycle of nivolumab. The receptor's source is a human donor with classical Hodgkin lymphoma.

CDR3 DNA sequence: TGTGCCAGCAGCTTCGGGACTAGCGGCATATCCTACGAGCAGTACTTC. It yields the protein CASSFGTSGISYEQYF. The chain carries TRBV7-6 and TRBJ2-7, with 11 bases identical to TRBD2. The CDR3 has 16 amino acids. With 3 bases clipped from V and 1 base from J, the junction kept 5 bases outside the gene matches. From germline, CDR1 is SGHVS and CDR2 FNYEAQ.